Sequencing of this T cell receptor (beta chain) was carried out in a study of regulatory dendritic cells for organ transplantation. Overall study results and limits: Resting memory CD8+ T cells held the most alloreactive clonotypes. Memory T cells were less diverse than naive, with memory CD8+ most oligoclonal.

Produced via immunoSEQ multiplex PCR; TCRdb's table is partial and in-frame only. The table lists 25,000 to 30,000 clones, more than 70% of them singletons. Regarding this clone: Its antigen is unidentified.

This CDR3 region has 12 residues. V was clipped by 0 bases and J by 6 bases, with 4 bases between them. CDR1 and CDR2 (germline): SGHDT, YYEEEE. CD4+ or CD8+ T cells were sorted as naive CD45RA+ or memory CD45RO+. Source material: naive CD8+ T cells from blood. The subset here: CD45RA+ naive T cells. The chain uses TRBV5-6 and TRBJ2-1; D gene ambiguous. The TCR originated in a human donor in good health. For the CDR3, the DNA is TGTGCCAGCAGCTTGGGCAGCAATGAGCAGTTCTTC. It is translated as CASSLGSNEQFF.